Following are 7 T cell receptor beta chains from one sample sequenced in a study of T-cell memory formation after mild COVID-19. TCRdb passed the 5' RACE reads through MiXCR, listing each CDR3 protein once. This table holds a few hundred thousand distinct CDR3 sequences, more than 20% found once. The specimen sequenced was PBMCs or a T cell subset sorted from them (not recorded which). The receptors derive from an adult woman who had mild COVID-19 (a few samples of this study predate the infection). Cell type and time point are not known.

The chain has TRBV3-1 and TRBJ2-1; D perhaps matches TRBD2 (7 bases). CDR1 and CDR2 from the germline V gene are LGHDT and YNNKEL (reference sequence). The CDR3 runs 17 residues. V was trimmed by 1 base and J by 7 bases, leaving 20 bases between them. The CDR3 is CASSQVGGGRTRNEQFF. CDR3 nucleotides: TGTGCCAGCAGCCAAGTTGGCGGGGGCCGAACCCGGAATGAGCAGTTCTTC.

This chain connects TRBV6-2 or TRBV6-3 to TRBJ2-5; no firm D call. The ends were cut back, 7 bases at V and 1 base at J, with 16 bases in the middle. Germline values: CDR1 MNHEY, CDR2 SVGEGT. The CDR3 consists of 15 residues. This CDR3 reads CASNLNLPAQETQYF. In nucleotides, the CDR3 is TGTGCCAGCAACCTCAATCTCCCCGCCCAAGAGACCCAGTACTTC.

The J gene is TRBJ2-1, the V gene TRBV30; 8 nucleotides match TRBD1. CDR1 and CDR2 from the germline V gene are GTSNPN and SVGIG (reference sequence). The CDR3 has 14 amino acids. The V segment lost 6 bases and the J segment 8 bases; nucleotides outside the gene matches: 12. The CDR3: CACPTGEVFDEQFF. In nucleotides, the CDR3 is TGTGCCTGCCCGACAGGGGAGGTATTCGATGAGCAGTTCTTC.

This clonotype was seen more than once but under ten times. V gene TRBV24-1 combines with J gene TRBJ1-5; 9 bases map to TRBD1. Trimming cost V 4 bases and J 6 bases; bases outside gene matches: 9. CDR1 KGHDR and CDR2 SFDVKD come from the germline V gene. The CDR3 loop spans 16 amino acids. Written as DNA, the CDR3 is TGTGCCACCAGTGACGCCCGGGACAGGGACGGTCAGCCCCAGCATTTT. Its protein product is CATSDARDRDGQPQHF.

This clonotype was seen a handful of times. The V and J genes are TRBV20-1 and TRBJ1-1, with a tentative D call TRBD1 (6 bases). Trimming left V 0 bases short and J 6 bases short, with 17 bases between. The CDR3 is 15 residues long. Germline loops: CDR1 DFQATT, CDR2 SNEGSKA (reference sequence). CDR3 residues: CSARELIGWGPEAFF. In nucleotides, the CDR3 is TGCAGTGCTAGAGAGCTGATAGGGTGGGGGCCTGAAGCTTTCTTT.

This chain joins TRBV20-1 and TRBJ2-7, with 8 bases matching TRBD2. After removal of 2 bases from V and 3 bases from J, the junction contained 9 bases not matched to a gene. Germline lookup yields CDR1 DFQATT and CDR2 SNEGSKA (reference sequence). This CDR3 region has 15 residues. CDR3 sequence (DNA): TGCAGTGCTAGACGGGCAGGACTAGCCTTCTACGAGCAGTACTTC. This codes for CSARRAGLAFYEQYF.

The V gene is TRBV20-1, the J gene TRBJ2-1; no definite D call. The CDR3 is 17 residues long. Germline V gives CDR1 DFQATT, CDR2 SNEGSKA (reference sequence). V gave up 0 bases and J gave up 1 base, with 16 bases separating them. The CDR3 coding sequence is TGCAGTGCTAGAGATCTGGGCCCCCAAGGGTCCTACAATGAGCAGTTCTTC. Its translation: CSARDLGPQGSYNEQFF.